This note documents a single TCR beta chain sequence. This sample was taken from a study of blood T cell repertoires in COVID-19. About the study: Material from acute and convalescent COVID-19 was sourced from the United States, Italy and Spain. In each case, the material was cDNA or gDNA derived from T cells, B-cell-depleted T cells, or PBMCs.

J was trimmed by 6 bases and V by 5 bases; bases with no gene match: 9. The CDR3 length is 15 residues. Germline V lookup: CDR1 SEHNR, CDR2 FQNEAQ (reference sequence). In the original processing: Reference gene primer amplification in the assay estimated nucleated cell counts. Only in-frame clones appear in the TCRdb table, and some are missing; sequencing was by immunoSEQ multiplex PCR. Clone size and V and J calls were adopted from that table, with D and trimming inferred from the DNA. This sample has roughly 130,000 clones; 84% occur once, and the top ten carry approximately 13%. V gene TRBV7-9 combines with J gene TRBJ1-5, with TRBD1 matching 8 bases. Sequencing was performed on peripheral blood. The receptor's source is a woman under 40 who had recovered from COVID-19. The CDR3 DNA follows: TGTGCCAGCAGCCCGGACAGGGAGAATACTCAGCCCCAGCATTTT. This codes for CASSPDRENTQPQHF. Complete variable domain (other parts from reference TRBV7-9 and TRBJ1-5): DTGVSQNPRHKITKRGQNVTFRCDPISEHNRLYWYRQTLGQGPEFLTYFQNEAQLEKSRLLSDRFSAERPKGSFSTLEIQRTEQGDSAMYLCASSPDRENTQPQHFGDGTRLSIL.